This T cell receptor (beta chain) was observed in a study of T cells in Graves' hyperthyroidism and ophthalmopathy. Study conclusions and caveats: The blood repertoire included most of the expanded thyroid clonotypes above 0.001.

Comments on this clonotype: Its target is unknown.

Amplified regions were TCR beta CDR3 sequences from RNA transcripts. The TCR CDR3 was amplified in a first-round RT-PCR using the HTBI primer set. Each CDR3 protein gets one entry after TCRdb re-called the multiplex PCR reads with MiXCR. The sample records 400,000 to 550,000 distinct CDR3 sequences, approximately 14% being singletons. The CDR3 covers 14 residues. V was pared by 7 bases and J by 1 base, with 13 bases between. From germline, CDR1 is MNHEY and CDR2 SMNVEV (reference sequence). Each diagnosis was grounded in clinical symptoms, serum thyroxine and TRAb, thyroid ultrasound, and orbital computed tomography.

The V call is TRBV27, the J call TRBJ1-1; D uncertain. This receptor was obtained from a woman younger than 30 with Graves' hyperthyroidism. The specimen was blood. In nucleotides, the CDR3 is TGTGCCAGCATACGCGCAGGCACGAACACTGAAGCTTTCTTT. This encodes CASIRAGTNTEAFF.